These 7 T cell receptor beta chains originate from one sample sequenced in a study of blood T cell repertoires in COVID-19 (dated by TCRdb to about 2020). Libraries were prepared through the immunoSEQ multiplex PCR assay. TCRdb retrieved this table from immuneACCESS and kept in-frame rearrangements only. Not all clones are present; in checked studies, unresolved V genes account for under half, and no reason is known for the remainder. The sample table holds more than 200,000 clones, of which 88% were seen once. About 0.7% of the sample is held by the ten biggest clonotypes. The sample taken for sequencing was peripheral blood. The receptors come from a human donor in a cohort sampled during active COVID-19.

V gene TRBV4-3 combines with J gene TRBJ1-1; TRBD1 is a possible D gene (6 bases). V lost 4 bases and J lost 6, with 21 bases in between. Germline V gives CDR1 LGHNA, CDR2 YSLEER. The CDR3 sequence is 16 residues long. The CDR3 DNA reads TGCGCCAGCAGCCCTACACTACAACAGGGAAGGGCTGAAGCTTTCTTT. It is translated as CASSPTLQQGRAEAFF.

This clone was recorded once. The rearrangement joins TRBV6-2 or TRBV6-3 to TRBJ1-1; 11 nucleotides align to TRBD1. V shed 2 bases and J 5 bases; nucleotides not matched to a gene: 4. CDR3 length: 15 residues. From germline, CDR1 is MNHEY and CDR2 SVGEGT. CDR3 bases: TGTGCCAGCAGTTACCGGGACAGGGGGAAAACTGAAGCTTTCTTT. The encoded protein is CASSYRDRGKTEAFF.

In this sample, this clone turned up once. CDR3 bases: TGCGCCAGCAGCTTAAACAGGGACAATGAGCAGTTCTTC. It translates to CASSLNRDNEQFF. The genes are TRBV5-1 and TRBJ2-1; TRBD1 is a possible D gene (6 bases). In germline, CDR1 is SGHRS, CDR2 YFSETQ. This CDR3 spans 13 amino acids. V dropped 2 bases and J dropped 5 bases, with 8 bases sitting between them.

J is TRBJ1-3 and V is TRBV28; 7 bases agree with TRBD1. The germline CDR1 and CDR2 sequences are MDHEN and SYDVKM. CDR3 length equals 16 residues. With 6 bases clipped from V and 0 bases from J, the junction kept 8 bases outside the gene matches. The CDR3 DNA reads as TGTGCCAGCAGCTCCCGGGACAGCTACTCTGGAAACACCATATATTTT. This gives the protein CASSSRDSYSGNTIYF.

This clone was recorded once. V is TRBV3-1 (or the pseudogene TRBV3-2) and J is TRBJ2-1; 8 positions match TRBD2. The CDR3 loop spans 20 amino acids. V lost 0 bases to trimming and J lost 2 bases; unmatched junction nucleotides: 15. Per germline, CDR1 LGHDT and CDR2 YNNKEL (reference sequence). CDR3 in DNA: TGTGCCAGCAGCCAAGAGTGCCGCTGCGGGGGGCGTAGACCCTACAATGAGCAGTTCTTC. Amino acid sequence: CASSQECRCGGRRPYNEQFF.

The sample holds a few counts of this clone. In nucleotides, the CDR3 is TGCGCCAGCAGCCAAGGACTAGCGGGAGGCGACGAGCAGTACTTC. The encoded protein is CASSQGLAGGDEQYF. The chain uses TRBV4-1 and TRBJ2-7; 13 bases map to TRBD2. This CDR3 has 15 residues. Trimming cost V 1 base and J 5 bases; bases outside gene matches: 2. Looked up from germline, CDR1 is MGHRA and CDR2 is YSYEKL.

The rearrangement links TRBV9 to TRBJ1-2; 7 bases are a match to TRBD1. CDR3 length: 15 residues. Germline CDR1 and CDR2: SGDLS and YYNGEE. After removal of 1 base from V and 4 bases from J, the junction contained 7 bases not matched to a gene. CDR3 region: CASSVTGQAFYGYTF. DNA of the CDR3: TGTGCCAGCAGCGTAACTGGACAGGCGTTCTATGGCTACACCTTC. Variable domain in full (rest from reference TRBV9 and TRBJ1-2): DSGVTQTPKHLITATGQRVTLRCSPRSGDLSVYWYQQSLDQGLQFLIQYYNGEERAKGNILERFSAQQFPDLHSELNLSSLELGDSALYFCASSVTGQAFYGYTFGSGTRLTVV.